This T cell receptor beta chain is drawn from a study of OX40 agonist ivuxolimab in advanced cancers. Broader study findings: There was clonal expansion of CD4+ and CD8+ blood T cells by week 6 at 0.1 to 3.0 mg/kg. On average, a greater number of expanded clones characterised CD8+ T cells relative to CD4+. Among the lowest peripheral clonal expansion occurred in 0.1-3.0 mg/kg partial responders.

The CDR3 has 11 amino acids. The V end lost 8 bases, the J end lost 4 bases, and 8 bases lay between the germline ends. CDR1 and CDR2 (germline): SNHLY, FYNNEI. Sampled blood was obtained at baseline, cycle 4 day 1, and cycle 7 day 1. The data were produced by immunoSEQ multiplex PCR, yet TCRdb's version contains in-frame clones alone and is incomplete. The table has approximately 50,000 clones, over 80% seen once. In the case of this clone: Its antigen is still unknown.

The V call is TRBV2, the J call TRBJ1-2; D is undetermined. The starting material was CD4+ or CD8+ T cells sorted from blood, obtained in a trial of the OX40 agonist ivuxolimab. The clonotype comes from an adult with an advanced solid tumor such as melanoma, head and neck, liver or kidney cancer. CDR3 bases: TGTGCCAGCGGAGTAAGCTATGGCTACACCTTC. It codes for CASGVSYGYTF.